The next 23 T cell receptor beta chains were all read from a single sample in a study of T cells in Graves' hyperthyroidism and ophthalmopathy. Template material for amplifying TCR beta CDR3 regions consisted of RNA transcripts. With the HTBI primer set, the TCR CDR3 went through a first round of RT-PCR. In TCRdb, the multiplex PCR reads were re-called with MiXCR into one record per CDR3 protein. The profile covers approximately 210,000 distinct CDR3 sequences, with 15% to 20% appearing a single time and 50% taken by the ten largest. The sample comprised blood. Receptor source: a man aged 50 or older with Graves' hyperthyroidism.

Many counts were recorded for this clonotype. V is TRBV18 and J is TRBJ2-5; D gene ambiguous. This CDR3 has 14 amino acids. V gave up 2 bases and J gave up 5 bases, with 12 bases separating them. Germline assignment: CDR1 KGHSH and CDR2 LQKENI. The CDR3 bases are TGTGCCAGCTCACCAGAATATCCCTTGGAGACCCAGTACTTC. Translated, it gives CASSPEYPLETQYF.

Ten or more counts support this clonotype. The rearrangement links TRBV12-3 or TRBV12-4 to TRBJ2-3; TRBD2 matches at 7 bases. V gave up 7 bases and J gave up 6 bases; unmatched junction bases: 10. The CDR3 is made up of 14 amino acids. Here the CDR3 reads CASKTGLVADTQYF. CDR3 nucleotide sequence: TGTGCCAGCAAGACCGGACTAGTTGCGGATACGCAGTATTTT.

This clonotype has a handful of counts. The rearrangement uses TRBV20-1 and TRBJ2-3; a weak D match, TRBD2 (12 bases). In germline, CDR1 is DFQATT, CDR2 SNEGSKA (reference sequence). V lost 5 bases and J lost 6, with 33 bases in between. This CDR3 has 19 residues. CDR3 loop: CSAWDRGVLAGGPRDTQYF. CDR3 DNA sequence: TGCAGTGCTTGGGACAGGGGGGTGCTAGCGGGAGGGCCCCGCGATACGCAGTATTTT.

In its sample, this clonotype was seen many times. The chain joins TRBV5-1 to TRBJ2-3, with D perhaps TRBD1 or TRBD2 (5 bases each). CDR1 and CDR2 (germline): SGHRS, YFSETQ. The ends were cut back, 1 base at V and 5 bases at J, with 26 bases in the middle. The CDR3 has 19 residues. CDR3 loop: CASSLLRGGPLSDQDTQYF. The CDR3 nucleotides are TGCGCCAGCAGCTTGTTACGGGGCGGGCCCCTCTCGGATCAAGATACGCAGTATTTT.

This clonotype was observed at least ten times. The chain recombines TRBV12-5 with TRBJ1-1; D gene ambiguous. V gave up 5 bases and J gave up 1 base, with 5 bases separating them. The CDR3 loop spans 12 amino acids. Per germline, CDR1 LGHNT and CDR2 FRNRAP. The CDR3 coding sequence is TGTGCTAGTGGTGGATCGAACACTGAAGCTTTCTTT. Its translation: CASGGSNTEAFF.

This clonotype was observed a handful of times. The V and J genes are TRBV15 and TRBJ2-1; TRBD2 aligns across 9 bases. Per the germline V gene, CDR1 is LNHNV and CDR2 is YYDKDF (reference sequence). The ends lost 7 bases at V and 4 bases at J; junction bases unmatched: 8. This CDR3 is built from 15 residues. The CDR3 bases are TGTGCCACCACACCGGGACTAGCTATATACAATGAGCAGTTCTTC. It encodes CATTPGLAIYNEQFF.

This clonotype was seen ten or more times. This chain joins TRBV30 and TRBJ1-2, with no clear D. Trimming took off 2 bases at V and 4 bases at J, with 20 bases between the two ends. Germline V gene sequence: CDR1 GTSNPN, CDR2 SVGIG (reference sequence). The CDR3 sequence is 16 residues long. In DNA, the CDR3 is TGTGCCTGGAGTAGACCCTTACGAGGTTATCGCTATGGCTACACCTTC. Its translation: CAWSRPLRGYRYGYTF.

This clonotype was detected only a few times. This may stem from a read error, because a much larger clone lies one nucleotide away. V gene TRBV27 combines with J gene TRBJ2-3, with no clear D. CDR1 is MNHEY and CDR2 is SMNVEV in the germline V gene (reference sequence). Trimming took 2 bases from V and 6 from J, leaving 12 bases between them. CDR3 length: 14 amino acids. CDR3 protein: CASSLGPVTDTQYF. Written as DNA, the CDR3 is TGTGCCAGCAGTTTAGGGCCCGTGACTGATACGCAGTATTTT.

The sample holds many counts of this clonotype. The chain is built from TRBV5-1 and TRBJ2-3, with TRBD1 as a possible D gene (5 bases). The length of the CDR3 is 15 residues. Germline CDR1 SGHRS, CDR2 YFSETQ. With 7 bases removed from V and 2 bases from J, the gap between germline ends came to 17 bases. CDR3 in amino acids: CASSEVGHNTDTQYF. The DNA for the CDR3 is TGCGCCAGCTCAGAGGTTGGACACAACACAGATACGCAGTATTTT.

This clonotype was picked up many times. The chain joins TRBV5-5 to TRBJ2-1, with no clear D. Trimming left V 4 bases short and J 9 bases short, with 20 bases between. Per the germline V gene, CDR1 is SGHKS and CDR2 is YYEKEE (reference sequence). The CDR3 runs 15 residues. The DNA of the CDR3 is TGTGCCAGCAGCCCCGTGACTTCCCCGGTCGGTGAGCAGTTCTTC. Protein sequence: CASSPVTSPVGEQFF.

This clonotype was detected many times. The chain joins TRBV12-3 or TRBV12-4 to TRBJ1-1, with 8 bases that match TRBD1. The ends lost 3 bases at V and 6 bases at J; junction bases unmatched: 3. The CDR3 spans 13 residues. The CDR3 nucleotides are TGTGCCAGCAGTTTCCAGGGGGCTGCTGAAGCTTTCTTT. Translated, it gives CASSFQGAAEAFF.

In this sample, this clonotype turned up many times. The V call is TRBV12-3 or TRBV12-4, the J call TRBJ1-1; 7 bases align to TRBD1. Trimming cost V 5 bases and J 1 base; bases outside gene matches: 4. The CDR3 consists of 14 residues. CDR3 sequence (DNA): TGTGCCAGCAGTCCACGGACAGGGAACACTGAAGCTTTCTTT. Its translation: CASSPRTGNTEAFF.

This clonotype turned up a few times. The chain employs TRBV19 and TRBJ2-5; the D gene is possibly TRBD1 (8 bases). This CDR3 is built from 13 residues. From germline, CDR1 is LNHDA and CDR2 SQIVND (reference sequence). Trimming cost V 6 bases and J 4 bases, with 12 bases left between them. The CDR3 reads CASRTGEGETQYF. CDR3 bases: TGTGCCAGTAGGACAGGGGAGGGAGAGACCCAGTACTTC.

This clonotype occurred many times. The chain recombines TRBV28 with TRBJ1-2, with D unresolved. CDR1 and CDR2 (germline): MDHEN, SYDVKM. The germline V and J ends were trimmed by 7 bases and 4 bases, with 10 bases remaining between them. The CDR3 has 12 residues. The CDR3 bases are TGTGCCAGCACTGCTAGTTCCTATGGCTACACCTTC. The encoded protein is CASTASSYGYTF.

This rearrangement joins TRBV11-1 to TRBJ1-1; 9 bases fit TRBD1. Unmatched junction bases numbered 7, after V lost 3 bases and J lost 5 bases. Germline V lookup: CDR1 SGHAT, CDR2 FQDESV (reference sequence). The CDR3 totals 15 residues. The CDR3 region is CASSFTGGEGTEAFF. The CDR3 DNA sequence: TGTGCCAGCAGCTTTACAGGGGGCGAAGGGACTGAAGCTTTCTTT.

This clonotype has more than one count but fewer than ten. The chain recombines TRBV6-6 with TRBJ1-1; D unclear. The CDR3 totals 14 residues. Per the germline V gene, CDR1 is MNHNY and CDR2 is SVGAGI (reference sequence). V lost 2 bases and J 0 bases, leaving 7 bases between the germline ends. CDR3 region: CASSYVGLNTEAFF. The CDR3 DNA reads TGTGCCAGCAGTTACGTGGGATTGAACACTGAAGCTTTCTTT.

This clonotype was observed at least ten times. The chain couples TRBV11-3 to TRBJ2-7; 8 nucleotides line up with TRBD1. The germline V gene has CDR1 SGHNT and CDR2 YENEEA. The V and J ends lost 3 bases and 7 bases, in that order; junction bases with no gene match: 5. The length of the CDR3 is 13 residues. The DNA of the CDR3 is TGTGCCAGCAGCTTGCAGGGGGCGGTTGAGCAGTACTTC. It translates to CASSLQGAVEQYF.

This clonotype was observed a few times. The chain joins TRBV13 to TRBJ1-1, with D tentatively TRBD1 (6 bases). Germline V gene data show CDR1 as PRHDT and CDR2 as FYEKMQ (reference sequence). The length of the CDR3 is 16 residues. V shed 6 bases and J shed 0 bases, with 17 bases lying between them. This chain's CDR3 is CASRSEWDKVNTEAFF. Here the CDR3 DNA reads TGTGCCAGCAGATCTGAATGGGACAAAGTGAACACTGAAGCTTTCTTT.

The chain couples TRBV11-2 to TRBJ2-1, with TRBD2 matching over 7 bases. The V gene end was trimmed by 4 bases and the J gene end by 3 bases; junction bases not matched to a gene: 6. There are 15 residues in the CDR3. Germline-derived CDR1 and CDR2 are SGHAT and FQNNGV. The CDR3 nucleotides read TGTGCCAGCAGCTCTGGACTAGGAAACTACAATGAGCAGTTCTTC. Encoded protein: CASSSGLGNYNEQFF. Based on the CDR3 plus reference TRBV11-2 and TRBJ2-1, the full variable domain is EAGVAQSPRYKIIEKRQSVAFWCNPISGHATLYWYQQILGQGPKLLIQFQNNGVVDDSQLPKDRFSAERLKGVDSTLKIQPAKLEDSAVYLCASSSGLGNYNEQFFGPGTRLTVL.

Written as DNA, the CDR3 is TGTGCCAGCAGCTTAGATGAATGGGCGGGAGCCTACACAGATACGCAGTATTTT. Amino acids: CASSLDEWAGAYTDTQYF. The J gene is TRBJ2-3, the V gene TRBV11-3; 7 bases are shared with TRBD2. CDR1 and CDR2 from the germline V gene are SGHNT and YENEEA. The V segment lost 0 bases and the J segment 2 bases; nucleotides outside the gene matches: 11. This CDR3 has 18 amino acids.

This clonotype has ten or more counts. The chain recombines TRBV7-2 with TRBJ2-1; TRBD2 matches 15 bases. Germline values: CDR1 SGHTA, CDR2 FQGNSA. V lost 5 bases to trimming and J lost 6 bases; unmatched junction nucleotides: 5. CDR3 size: 16 residues. The CDR3 region is CASSVRTSGRGNEQFF. The CDR3 DNA follows: TGTGCCAGCAGCGTAAGGACTAGCGGGAGGGGCAATGAGCAGTTCTTC.

This clonotype occurred many times. The V and J genes are TRBV6-1 and TRBJ2-3; D possibly corresponds to TRBD1 (5 bases). This CDR3 comprises 14 residues. CDR1 and CDR2 from the germline V gene are MNHNS and SASEGT. V shed 6 bases and J shed 4 bases, with 14 bases lying between them. The CDR3 sequence is CASRAGLWADTQYF. The CDR3 DNA is TGTGCCAGCAGAGCAGGGTTGTGGGCAGATACGCAGTATTTT.

This clonotype appeared once. A read error may be the cause here, since a much bigger clone is one base away. This chain uses TRBV6-2 or TRBV6-3 with TRBJ2-5; 7 bases agree with TRBD1. The J segment lost 1 base and the V segment lost 7 bases, leaving 3 bases of the junction unmatched. The CDR3 has 13 residues. Germline V gene lookup returns CDR1 MNHEY and CDR2 SVGEGT. This CDR3 is CASNRDSQETQYF. CDR3 nucleotide sequence: TGTGCCAGCAATCGGGACAGCCAAGAGACCCAGTACTTC.